This T cell receptor (beta chain) was identified in a study of blood T cell repertoires in COVID-19 (dated by TCRdb to 2018 to 2020). With respect to the entire study: Samples from collaborators originated in the United States, Italy and Spain and spanned both the acute and convalescent phases of COVID-19. The samples were drawn from the first 160 participants of the ongoing ImmuneRACE study and from under 1,500 subjects provided by 6 global collaborators. The prospective study material was composed of cDNA or gDNA derived from T cells, B-cell-depleted T cells, or PBMCs. Where available, HLA class I and class II types were obtained from metadata supplied by the sample provider rather than from assay-based typing. Deeply sampled blood TCRbeta repertoires from subjects exposed to, actively infected with, or recovered from COVID-19 were included in the dataset. The repertoires were released in a freely available public database meant as a resource for research on the immune response to SARS-CoV-2. Nearly every sample came with metadata listing a de-identified subject ID, COVID-19 status, age in years and sex. The paper's findings and limits, for the study overall: The amount of clinical and demographic metadata varied by source and participant and was provided uncurated.

CDR1 and CDR2 were assigned from the germline V gene (reference sequence) as GTSNPN and SVGIG. Including cysteine and phenylalanine, the CDR3 has 15 amino acids. The retained sequence is limited to the CDR3, 45 bases, with the frame set at the first base. Relative to germline, V is missing 1 base and J is missing 4 bases, with 5 bases of the junction outside any gene match. TCRbeta CDR3 regions were amplified from genomic DNA using the immunoSEQ Assay, a bias-controlled multiplex PCR. From the authors' description of their analysis: The number of nucleated cells in each sample was estimated from the amplification of reference gene primers within the assay. To quantify the absolute abundance of each unique TCRbeta CDR3 rearrangement, sequence reads were collapsed and filtered. For each sample, productive Simpson clonality was calculated as the square root of Simpson's diversity index across productive rearrangements. The table was pulled from immuneACCESS by TCRdb, which kept in-frame rearrangements only. Such tables lose some clones; where checked, under half of the loss comes from unresolved V genes, and the rest has no known cause. D and trimming come from the DNA, and the V and J calls and clone size come from that table. In all, the sample holds over 50,000 clones, and 80% to 95% of those were seen once. The ten largest clones capture less than 7.5% of the sample.

With respect to this clone: Its antigen remains unidentified. Base quality data are lacking; no much larger clone is found one base away.

Whole blood was collected in K2EDTA tubes by collaborating institutions according to the institutions' own protocols. Collaborator samples were shipped for TCRbeta analysis as frozen whole blood, isolated PBMCs, or DNA extracted from either sample type. Sequencing was done on a sample of peripheral blood. The clonotype comes from a man in his fifties or sixties with active COVID-19. In this chain, TRBV30 is recombined with TRBJ1-3, and 9 bases in between align with TRBD1. The nucleotide sequence is given as TGTGCCTGGAGTGAGACCGGGACAGGGGGAAACACCATATATTTT. Translation gives CAWSETGTGGNTIYF.